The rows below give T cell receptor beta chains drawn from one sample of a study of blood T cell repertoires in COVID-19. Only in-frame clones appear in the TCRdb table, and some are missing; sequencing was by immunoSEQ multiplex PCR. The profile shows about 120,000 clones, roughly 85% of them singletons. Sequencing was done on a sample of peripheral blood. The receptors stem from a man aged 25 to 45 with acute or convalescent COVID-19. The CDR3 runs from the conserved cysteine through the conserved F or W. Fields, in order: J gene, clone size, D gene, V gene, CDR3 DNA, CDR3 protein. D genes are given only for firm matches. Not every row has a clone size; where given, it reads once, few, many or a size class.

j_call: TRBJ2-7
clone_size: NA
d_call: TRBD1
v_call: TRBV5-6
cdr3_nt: TGTGCCAGCAGCTTAGATTACAGGGGGCTTCCTACCTACGAGCAGTACTTC
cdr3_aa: CASSLDYRGLPTYEQYF

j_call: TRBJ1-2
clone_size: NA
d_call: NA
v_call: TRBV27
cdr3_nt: TGTGCCAGCAGCGGACAGCCCTATGGCTACACCTTC
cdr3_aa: CASSGQPYGYTF

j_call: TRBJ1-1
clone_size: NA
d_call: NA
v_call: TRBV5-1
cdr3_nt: TGCGCCAGCAGCGCCCTACAGGCGAACACTGAAGCTTTCTTT
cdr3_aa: CASSALQANTEAFF

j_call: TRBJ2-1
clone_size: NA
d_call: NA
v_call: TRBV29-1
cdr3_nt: TGCAGCGCATTAAACTCCTACAATGAGCAGTTCTTC
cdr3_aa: CSALNSYNEQFF

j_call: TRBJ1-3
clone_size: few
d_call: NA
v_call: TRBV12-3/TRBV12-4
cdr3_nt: TGTGCCAGCAGTTCAGGGCCTGGAAACACCATATATTTT
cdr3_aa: CASSSGPGNTIYF

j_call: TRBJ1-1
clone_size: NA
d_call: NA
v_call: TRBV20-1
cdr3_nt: TGCAGTGCTAGACGCGATGAAGCTTTCTTT
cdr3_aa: CSARRDEAFF

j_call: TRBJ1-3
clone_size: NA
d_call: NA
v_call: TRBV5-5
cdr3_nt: TGTGCCAGCAGCAATGGACAGAGCTCTGGAAACACCATATATTTT
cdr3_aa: CASSNGQSSGNTIYF

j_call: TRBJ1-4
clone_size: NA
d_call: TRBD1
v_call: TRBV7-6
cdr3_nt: TGTGCCAGCAGCTTAGGGACAGGGTTCAATGAAAAACTGTTTTTT
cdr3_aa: CASSLGTGFNEKLFF

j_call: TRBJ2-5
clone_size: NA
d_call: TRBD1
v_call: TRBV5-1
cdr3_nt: TGCGCCAGCAGCTTGGCTGGGGACAGGCAAGGGGAGACCCAGTACTTC
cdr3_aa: CASSLAGDRQGETQYF

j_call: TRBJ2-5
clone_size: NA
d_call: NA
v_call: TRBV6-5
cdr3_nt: TGTGCCAGCAGTTCCCCCCGGGGGGCCCAAGAGACCCAGTACTTC
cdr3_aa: CASSSPRGAQETQYF

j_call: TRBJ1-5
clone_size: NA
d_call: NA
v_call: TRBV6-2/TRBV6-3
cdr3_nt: TGTGCCAGCAGTTTACGGGGTCAGCCCCAGCATTTT
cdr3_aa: CASSLRGQPQHF

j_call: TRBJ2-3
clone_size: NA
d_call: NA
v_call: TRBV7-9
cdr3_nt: TGTGCCAGCAGCTTAGGTAGCGCAGCAGATACGCAGTATTTT
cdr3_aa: CASSLGSAADTQYF

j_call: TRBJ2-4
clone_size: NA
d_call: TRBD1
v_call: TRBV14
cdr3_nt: TGTGCCAGCAGCCAAACAGGGGGCGCAGTAAACATTCAGTACTTC
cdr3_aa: CASSQTGGAVNIQYF

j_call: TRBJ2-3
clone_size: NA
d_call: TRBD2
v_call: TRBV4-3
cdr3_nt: TGCGCCAGCAGCCAAGGGGGGGGAGGGGTGAGCACAGATACGCAGTATTTT
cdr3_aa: CASSQGGGGVSTDTQYF

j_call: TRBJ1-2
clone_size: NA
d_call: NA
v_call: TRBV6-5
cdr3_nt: TGTGCCAGCAGTTACGGTCAAGGGGCTGGAGGCTACACCTTC
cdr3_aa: CASSYGQGAGGYTF

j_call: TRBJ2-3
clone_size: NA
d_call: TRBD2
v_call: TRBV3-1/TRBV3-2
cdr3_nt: TGTGCCAGCACCGCCTTTCCGGGACTAGAGTCGTATTTT
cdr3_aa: CASTAFPGLESYF

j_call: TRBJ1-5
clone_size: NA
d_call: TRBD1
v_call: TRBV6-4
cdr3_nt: TGTGCCAGCACCTCTCCCACAAACGGACAGGCGGGCAATCAGCCCCAGCATTTT
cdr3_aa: CASTSPTNGQAGNQPQHF

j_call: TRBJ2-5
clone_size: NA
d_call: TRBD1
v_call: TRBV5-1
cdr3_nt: TGCGCCAGCAGCACTGAGGGGGCTTGGGCCGCCCAAGAGACCCAGTACTTC
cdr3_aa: CASSTEGAWAAQETQYF

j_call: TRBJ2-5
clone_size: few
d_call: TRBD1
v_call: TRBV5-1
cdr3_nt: TGCGCCAGCAGCCCCTGGGGACAGGGGGCCGGAGAGACCCAGTACTTC
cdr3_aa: CASSPWGQGAGETQYF

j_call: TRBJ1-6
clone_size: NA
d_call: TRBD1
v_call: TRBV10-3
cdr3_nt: TGTGCCATCAGTGGCGACAGGGGACCCGATTCACCCCTCCACTTT
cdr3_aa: CAISGDRGPDSPLHF

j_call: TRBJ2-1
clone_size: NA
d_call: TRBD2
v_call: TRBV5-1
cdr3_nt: TGCGCCAGCAGCTCGGGACTAGCTTACAATGAGCAGTTCTTC
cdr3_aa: CASSSGLAYNEQFF

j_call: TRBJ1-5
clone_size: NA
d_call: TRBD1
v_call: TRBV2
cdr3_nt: TGTGCCAGCAGTGCCGGGACAGGGGCACTTCAGCCCCAGCATTTT
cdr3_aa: CASSAGTGALQPQHF

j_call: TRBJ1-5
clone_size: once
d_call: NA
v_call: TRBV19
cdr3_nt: TGTGCCAGTAGTATACGGGGATATCAGCCCCAGCATTTT
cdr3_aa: CASSIRGYQPQHF

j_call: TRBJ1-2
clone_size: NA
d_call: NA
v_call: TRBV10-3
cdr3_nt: TGTGCCATCACTGAGACAGAGGGTGGCTACACCTTC
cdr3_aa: CAITETEGGYTF

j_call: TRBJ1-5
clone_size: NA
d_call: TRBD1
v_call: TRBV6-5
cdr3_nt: TGTGCCAGCACTCACGGGACAGGGGGCGTTCAGCCCCAGCATTTT
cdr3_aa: CASTHGTGGVQPQHF

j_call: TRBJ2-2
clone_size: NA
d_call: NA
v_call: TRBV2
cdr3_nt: TGTGCCAGCAGGATAGCCACCGGGGAGCTGTTTTTT
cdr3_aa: CASRIATGELFF

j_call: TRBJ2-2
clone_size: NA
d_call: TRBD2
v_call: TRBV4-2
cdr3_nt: TGTGCCAGCACCTCTAGCGGGAGATTTCCCGGGGAGCTGTTTTTT
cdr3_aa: CASTSSGRFPGELFF

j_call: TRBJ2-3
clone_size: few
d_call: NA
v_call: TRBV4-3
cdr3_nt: TGCGCCAGCAGCCAAGCACTTTTCACAGATACGCAGTATTTT
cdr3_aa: CASSQALFTDTQYF

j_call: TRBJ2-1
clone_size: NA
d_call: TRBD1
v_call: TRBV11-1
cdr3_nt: TGTGCCAGCAGCATTCCGGGACAGGGGTTTAACAATGAGCAGTTCTTC
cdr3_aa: CASSIPGQGFNNEQFF

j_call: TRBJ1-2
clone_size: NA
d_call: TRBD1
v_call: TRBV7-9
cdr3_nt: TGTGCCAGCAGCCTGGACAGGGGAAACTATGGCTACACCTTC
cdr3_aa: CASSLDRGNYGYTF

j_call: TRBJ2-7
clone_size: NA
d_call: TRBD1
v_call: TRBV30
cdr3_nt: TGTGCCTGGAGCCGGGACAGGGACTACGAGCAGTACTTC
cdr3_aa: CAWSRDRDYEQYF

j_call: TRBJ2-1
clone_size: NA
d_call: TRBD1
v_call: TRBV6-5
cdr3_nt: TGTGCTACCGGGACAGGGACCCTCTCCCAGTTCTTC
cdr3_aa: CATGTGTLSQFF

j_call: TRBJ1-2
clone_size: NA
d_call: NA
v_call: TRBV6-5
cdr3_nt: TGTGCCAGCAGTTATGGACCGGGGGGTTATGGCTACACCTTC
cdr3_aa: CASSYGPGGYGYTF

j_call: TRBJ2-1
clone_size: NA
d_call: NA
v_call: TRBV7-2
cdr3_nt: TGTGCCAGCAGCTTAGTGGCGGGGAACTCCTACAATGAGCAGTTCTTC
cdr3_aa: CASSLVAGNSYNEQFF

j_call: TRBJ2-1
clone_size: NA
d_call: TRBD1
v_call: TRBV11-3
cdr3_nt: TGTGCCAGCAGCGGGACAGGGGTGGGGTCGGAGCAGTTCTTC
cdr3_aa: CASSGTGVGSEQFF

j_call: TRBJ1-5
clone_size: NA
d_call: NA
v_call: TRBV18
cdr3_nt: TGTGCCAGCTCACAAGGCGGAAGCAACTATCAGCCCCAGCATTTT
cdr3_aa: CASSQGGSNYQPQHF

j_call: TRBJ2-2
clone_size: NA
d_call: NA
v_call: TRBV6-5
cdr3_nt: TGTGCCAGCAGTAGCAGGGAAGGGACCGGGGAGCTGTTTTTT
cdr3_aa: CASSSREGTGELFF

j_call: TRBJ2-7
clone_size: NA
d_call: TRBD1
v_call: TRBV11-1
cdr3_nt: TGTGCCAGCAGTTGGACAGGGGCATCAAACGAGCAGTACTTC
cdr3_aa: CASSWTGASNEQYF

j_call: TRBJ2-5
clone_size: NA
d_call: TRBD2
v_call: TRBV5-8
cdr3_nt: TGTGCCAGCAGCGTCGGACTAGCGGGGGGCCGTCAAGAGACCCAGTACTTC
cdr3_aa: CASSVGLAGGRQETQYF

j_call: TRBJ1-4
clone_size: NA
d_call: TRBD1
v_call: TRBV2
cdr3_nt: TGTGCCAGCCTCGGACAGGGAGAGGAAAAACTGTTTTTT
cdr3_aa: CASLGQGEEKLFF

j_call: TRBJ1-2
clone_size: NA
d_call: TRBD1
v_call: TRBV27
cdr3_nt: TGTGCCAGCAGTCCCCGGACAGGGGCTAACTATGGCTACACCTTC
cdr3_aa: CASSPRTGANYGYTF

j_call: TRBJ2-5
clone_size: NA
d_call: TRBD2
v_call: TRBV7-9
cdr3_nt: TGTGCCAGCAGCCCGCGGGGGGCAGGATGGGAGACCCAGTACTTC
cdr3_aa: CASSPRGAGWETQYF

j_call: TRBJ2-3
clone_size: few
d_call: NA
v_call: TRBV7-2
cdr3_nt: TGTGCCAGCAGCTTAGTCTACACAGATACGCAGTATTTT
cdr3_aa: CASSLVYTDTQYF

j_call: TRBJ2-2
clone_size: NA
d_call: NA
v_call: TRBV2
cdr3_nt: TGTGCCAGCAGTGGTGGAGTTTTCTCGAACACCGGGGAGCTGTTTTTT
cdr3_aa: CASSGGVFSNTGELFF

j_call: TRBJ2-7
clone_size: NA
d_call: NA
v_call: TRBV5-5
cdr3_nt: TGTGCCAGCAGCTTAGCTCGAGCCCTAAACCTCGAGCAGTACTTC
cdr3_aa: CASSLARALNLEQYF

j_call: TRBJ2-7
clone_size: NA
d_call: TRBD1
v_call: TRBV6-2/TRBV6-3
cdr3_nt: TGTGCCAGCAGCAACTCCCTGACAGGGGGCGCCGAGCAGTACTTC
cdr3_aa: CASSNSLTGGAEQYF

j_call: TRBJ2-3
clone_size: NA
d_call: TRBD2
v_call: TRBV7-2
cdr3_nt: TGTGCCAGCAGCTTAGAGACTAGCGGATATACGCAGTATTTT
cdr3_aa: CASSLETSGYTQYF

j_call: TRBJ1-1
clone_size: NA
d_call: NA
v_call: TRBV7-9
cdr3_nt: TGTGCCAGCAGTAACACGGGTGAAGCTTTCTTT
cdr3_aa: CASSNTGEAFF

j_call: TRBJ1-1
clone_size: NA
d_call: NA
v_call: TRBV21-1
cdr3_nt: TGTGCCAGCAGCAACCCCTTTACCGGGACAGGGGGCCCTCCCAGGAAAGCTTTCTTT
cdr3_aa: CASSNPFTGTGGPPRKAFF

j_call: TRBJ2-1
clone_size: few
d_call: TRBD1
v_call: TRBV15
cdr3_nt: TGTGCCACCAGCAGAGGCGCACCGACAGGGTATGAGCAGTTCTTC
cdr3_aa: CATSRGAPTGYEQFF

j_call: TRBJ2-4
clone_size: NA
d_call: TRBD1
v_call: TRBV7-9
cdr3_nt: TGTGCCAGCAGCTCCGGGACAGGCGAAAACATTCAGTACTTC
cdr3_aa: CASSSGTGENIQYF

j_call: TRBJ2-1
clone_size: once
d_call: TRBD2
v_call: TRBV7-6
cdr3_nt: TGTGCCAGCAGCTTAGACGGGGGGACCTACAATGAGCAGTTCTTC
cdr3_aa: CASSLDGGTYNEQFF

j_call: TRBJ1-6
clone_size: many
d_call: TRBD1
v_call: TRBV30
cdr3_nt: TGTGCCTGGAGTGTCTCCAGGGGGAATTCACCCCTCCACTTT
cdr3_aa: CAWSVSRGNSPLHF

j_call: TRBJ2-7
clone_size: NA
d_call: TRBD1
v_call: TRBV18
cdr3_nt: TGTGCCAGCTCCCAAGGACAGGGCCCCCTCTACGAGCAGTACTTC
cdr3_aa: CASSQGQGPLYEQYF

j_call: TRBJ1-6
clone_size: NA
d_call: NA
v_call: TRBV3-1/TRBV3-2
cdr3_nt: TGTGCCAGCAGCCAGACAGGAACTAATTCACCCCTCCACTTT
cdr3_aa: CASSQTGTNSPLHF